This is a list of T cell receptor beta chains from one sample in a study of a mutant IDH1 vaccine in newly diagnosed glioma. Repertoires were generated with immunoSEQ multiplex PCR, while TCRdb's copy carries only in-frame clones and drops some. The repertoire holds approximately 81,000 clones, with 75% to 85% as singletons. Which antigens these TCRs recognize remains unknown. The starting material was PBMCs, obtained from a glioma patient whose treatment included an IDH1 peptide vaccine. Receptors originate from a man younger than 40 with glioma. Some clones in this sample may be carry-over from other donors' samples. CDR3s include the opening cysteine and the closing phenylalanine or tryptophan. The order of the fields is clone size, D gene, J gene, V gene, CDR3 length, CDR3 DNA, CDR3 protein. D genes are given only for firm matches. Clone size, where shown, is once, few, many, or a class for clones that have expanded.

clone_size: few; d_call: .; j_call: TRBJ2-7; v_call: TRBV2; cdr3_length: 13; cdr3_nt: TGTGCCAGCCGGAGCGGTCCCTCCTACGAGCAGTACTTC; cdr3_aa: CASRSGPSYEQYF
clone_size: .; d_call: .; j_call: TRBJ1-2; v_call: TRBV18; cdr3_length: 16; cdr3_nt: TGTGCCAGCTCACCACCTAGAGGGGTAGCTAACTATGGCTACACCTTC; cdr3_aa: CASSPPRGVANYGYTF
clone_size: few; d_call: .; j_call: TRBJ1-5; v_call: TRBV4-1; cdr3_length: 13; cdr3_nt: TGCGCCAGCAGCCAAGAGAGGGATCAGCCCCAGCATTTT; cdr3_aa: CASSQERDQPQHF
clone_size: .; d_call: .; j_call: TRBJ1-1; v_call: TRBV10-3; cdr3_length: 14; cdr3_nt: TGTGCCATCCGAGACGGGGAGAAGCGGACTGAAGCTTTCTTT; cdr3_aa: CAIRDGEKRTEAFF
clone_size: .; d_call: .; j_call: TRBJ1-2; v_call: TRBV5-5; cdr3_length: 15; cdr3_nt: TGTGCCAGCAGCTTGTTAGAATTTACTAACTATGGCTACACCTTC; cdr3_aa: CASSLLEFTNYGYTF
clone_size: .; d_call: TRBD2; j_call: TRBJ2-7; v_call: TRBV13; cdr3_length: 14; cdr3_nt: TGTGCCAGCAGCTTACAGGGAGGGACCTACGAGCAGTACTTC; cdr3_aa: CASSLQGGTYEQYF
clone_size: .; d_call: .; j_call: TRBJ1-1; v_call: TRBV5-5; cdr3_length: 16; cdr3_nt: TGTGCCAGCAGCTTTTTCCGGGCAGGGATGAACACTGAAGCTTTCTTT; cdr3_aa: CASSFFRAGMNTEAFF
clone_size: .; d_call: .; j_call: TRBJ2-7; v_call: TRBV5-6; cdr3_length: 15; cdr3_nt: TGTGCCAGCAGCTTCACCGGGACGGGAGCCTACGAGCAGTACTTC; cdr3_aa: CASSFTGTGAYEQYF
clone_size: .; d_call: TRBD1; j_call: TRBJ1-2; v_call: TRBV6-1; cdr3_length: 13; cdr3_nt: TGTGCCAGCAGTAGAATACAGGGGGATGGCTACACCTTC; cdr3_aa: CASSRIQGDGYTF
clone_size: .; d_call: .; j_call: TRBJ2-6; v_call: TRBV30; cdr3_length: 16; cdr3_nt: TGTGCCTGGAGTCGGCAGGGGATAACTGGGGCCAACGTCCTGACTTTC; cdr3_aa: CAWSRQGITGANVLTF
clone_size: once; d_call: TRBD1; j_call: TRBJ1-4; v_call: TRBV2; cdr3_length: 15; cdr3_nt: TGTGCCAGCAGGGGGTTGTGGACAGGAGAAGAAAAACTGTTTTTT; cdr3_aa: CASRGLWTGEEKLFF
clone_size: .; d_call: .; j_call: TRBJ2-7; v_call: TRBV27; cdr3_length: 14; cdr3_nt: TGTGCCAGCAGTTTATCATCAGGGTCCTACGAGCAGTACTTC; cdr3_aa: CASSLSSGSYEQYF
clone_size: .; d_call: .; j_call: TRBJ2-5; v_call: TRBV6-5; cdr3_length: 11; cdr3_nt: TGTGCCAGCAGTTCCTCAGAGACCCAGTACTTC; cdr3_aa: CASSSSETQYF
clone_size: once; d_call: TRBD1; j_call: TRBJ2-2; v_call: TRBV5-4; cdr3_length: 16; cdr3_nt: TGTGCCAGCAGCCCCGGTACAGGGGATAACACCGGGGAGCTGTTTTTT; cdr3_aa: CASSPGTGDNTGELFF
clone_size: .; d_call: .; j_call: TRBJ1-2; v_call: TRBV20-1; cdr3_length: 11; cdr3_nt: TGCAGTGCGACGGGGCGGGGTGGCTACACCTTC; cdr3_aa: CSATGRGGYTF
clone_size: once; d_call: TRBD2; j_call: TRBJ2-1; v_call: TRBV15; cdr3_length: 12; cdr3_nt: TGTGCCACAGGACTAGCTCTGGGTGAGCAGTTCTTC; cdr3_aa: CATGLALGEQFF
clone_size: once; d_call: TRBD2; j_call: TRBJ2-7; v_call: TRBV7-3; cdr3_length: 15; cdr3_nt: TGTGCCAGCAGCCTCCAAGGGGCTAGCGGCTACGAGCAGTACTTC; cdr3_aa: CASSLQGASGYEQYF
clone_size: .; d_call: TRBD1; j_call: TRBJ1-1; v_call: TRBV27; cdr3_length: 14; cdr3_nt: TGTGCCAGCAGACCTAACAGGGGGAACACTGAAGCTTTCTTT; cdr3_aa: CASRPNRGNTEAFF
clone_size: .; d_call: TRBD1; j_call: TRBJ1-5; v_call: TRBV7-2; cdr3_length: 16; cdr3_nt: TGTGCCAGCAGCACGTGGGCCAGGGGGCGCGTTCAGCCCCAGCATTTT; cdr3_aa: CASSTWARGRVQPQHF
clone_size: .; d_call: TRBD1; j_call: TRBJ2-5; v_call: TRBV18; cdr3_length: 15; cdr3_nt: TGTGCCAGCTCACCAAGGTGGGACAGCCAAGAGACCCAGTACTTC; cdr3_aa: CASSPRWDSQETQYF
clone_size: .; d_call: .; j_call: TRBJ1-2; v_call: TRBV18; cdr3_length: 15; cdr3_nt: TGTGCCAGCTCACCCCGGGCAGGGGCTTACTATGGCTACACCTTC; cdr3_aa: CASSPRAGAYYGYTF
clone_size: .; d_call: .; j_call: TRBJ1-1; v_call: TRBV9; cdr3_length: 13; cdr3_nt: TGTGCCAGCAGCAACGCGGGTTTTTCTGAAGCTTTCTTT; cdr3_aa: CASSNAGFSEAFF